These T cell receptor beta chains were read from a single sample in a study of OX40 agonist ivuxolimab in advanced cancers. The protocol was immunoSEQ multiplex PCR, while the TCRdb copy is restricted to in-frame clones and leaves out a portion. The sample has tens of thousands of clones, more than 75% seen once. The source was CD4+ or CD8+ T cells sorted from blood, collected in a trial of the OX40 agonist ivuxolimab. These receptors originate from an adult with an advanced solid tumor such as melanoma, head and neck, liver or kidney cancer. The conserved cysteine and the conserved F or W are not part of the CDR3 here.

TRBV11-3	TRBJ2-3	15	ASSYGTSGNFTDTQY
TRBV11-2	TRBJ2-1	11	ASSSTSTGEQF
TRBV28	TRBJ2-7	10	ASSLPQEGQY
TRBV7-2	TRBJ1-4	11	ASSLAWTDGLF
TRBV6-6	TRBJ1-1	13	ASSYSKGMNTEAF
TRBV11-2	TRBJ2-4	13	ASSLDEAGKNIQY
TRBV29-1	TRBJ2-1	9	SAERAEEQF
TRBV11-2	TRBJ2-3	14	ASSTVAGYSTDTQY
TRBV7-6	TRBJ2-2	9	ASSRYGELF
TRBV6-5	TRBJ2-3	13	ASSYAEVGTDTQY
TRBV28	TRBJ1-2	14	ASSFGTGYWGYSYT
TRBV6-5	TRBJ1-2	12	ASSSFRANYGYT
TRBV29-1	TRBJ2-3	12	SVPPGHRTDTQY
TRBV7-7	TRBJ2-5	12	ASSQRAQSETQY
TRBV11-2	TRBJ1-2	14	ASSLAGQGRNYGYT
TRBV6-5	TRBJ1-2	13	ASSPGSPSDYGYT
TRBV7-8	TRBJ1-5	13	ASSNQGQSNQPQH
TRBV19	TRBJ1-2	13	ASSKGQGWTYGYT
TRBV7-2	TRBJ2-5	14	ASSLRTRGIWETQY
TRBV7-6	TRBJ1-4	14	ASSLVGGTGQEKLF
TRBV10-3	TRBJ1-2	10	AMADRGDGYT
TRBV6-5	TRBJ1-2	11	ASSYRPYYGYT
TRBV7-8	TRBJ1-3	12	ASSFGFAGNTIY
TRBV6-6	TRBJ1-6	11	ASSPLRGSPLH
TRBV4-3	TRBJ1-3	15	ASSQDRLHYSGNTIY
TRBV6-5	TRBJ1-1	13	ASSYGGRGQSEAF
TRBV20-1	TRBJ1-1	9	SAAQTPVAF
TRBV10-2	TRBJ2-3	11	ASATLSDGTQY
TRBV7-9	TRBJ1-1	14	ASSPRLTGANTEAF
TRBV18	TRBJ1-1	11	ASSSDRNTEAF
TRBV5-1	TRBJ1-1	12	ASSFQDMNTEAF
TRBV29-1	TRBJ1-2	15	SVEDPTGGRFTRGYT
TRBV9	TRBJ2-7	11	ASSQGFSYEQY
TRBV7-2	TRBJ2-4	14	ASRPRTFPPKNIQY
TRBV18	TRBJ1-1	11	ASSPSGDLEAF
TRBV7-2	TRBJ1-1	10	ASTLTGGPAF
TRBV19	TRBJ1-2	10	ASRTGGIGYT
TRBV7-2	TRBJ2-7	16	ASSFLGLAGGGSYEQY
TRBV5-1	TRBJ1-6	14	ASSLMGQGGDSPLH
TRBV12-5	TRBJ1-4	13	ASGLVNSQNEKLF
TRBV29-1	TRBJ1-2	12	SVAFDAGFSGYT
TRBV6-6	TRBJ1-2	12	ASSYSPQGAHYT
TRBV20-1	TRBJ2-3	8	SSIRDTQY
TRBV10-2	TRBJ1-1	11	ASNTQPNTEAF
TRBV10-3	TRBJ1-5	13	AISDGRVTNQPQH
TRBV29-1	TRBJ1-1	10	SVEATDFGAF
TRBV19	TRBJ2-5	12	ASSITAPAETQY
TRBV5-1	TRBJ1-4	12	ASSPGQGGEKLF
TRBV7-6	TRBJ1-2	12	ASSQDRVGYGYT
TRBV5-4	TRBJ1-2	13	ASSPRDSGLRGYT
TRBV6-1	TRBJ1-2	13	ASSEIEGRGGGYT
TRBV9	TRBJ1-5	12	ASSRDSSNQPQH
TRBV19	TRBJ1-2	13	ASSNTGPLDYGYT
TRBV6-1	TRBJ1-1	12	ASSEPTGGTEAF
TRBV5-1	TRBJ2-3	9	ASSLEYTQY